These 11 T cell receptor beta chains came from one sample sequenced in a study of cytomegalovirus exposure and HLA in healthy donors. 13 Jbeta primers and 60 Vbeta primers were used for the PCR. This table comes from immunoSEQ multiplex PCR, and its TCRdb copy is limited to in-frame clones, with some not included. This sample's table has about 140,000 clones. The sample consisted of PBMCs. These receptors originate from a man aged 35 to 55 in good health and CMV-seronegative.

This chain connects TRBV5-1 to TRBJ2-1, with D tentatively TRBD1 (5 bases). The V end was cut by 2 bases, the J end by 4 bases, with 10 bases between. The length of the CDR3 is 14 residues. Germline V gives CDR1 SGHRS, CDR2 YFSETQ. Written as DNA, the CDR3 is TGCGCCAGCAGCTTCCACAGGTTTTACAATGAGCAGTTCTTC. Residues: CASSFHRFYNEQFF.

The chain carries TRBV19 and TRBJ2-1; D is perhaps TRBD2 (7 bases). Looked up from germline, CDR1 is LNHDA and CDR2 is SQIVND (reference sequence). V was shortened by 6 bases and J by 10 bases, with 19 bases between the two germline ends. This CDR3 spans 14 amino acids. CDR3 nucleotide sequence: TGTGCCAGTAGAATTGAGGGGGGGCCTGGGGAGCAGTTCTTC. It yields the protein CASRIEGGPGEQFF.

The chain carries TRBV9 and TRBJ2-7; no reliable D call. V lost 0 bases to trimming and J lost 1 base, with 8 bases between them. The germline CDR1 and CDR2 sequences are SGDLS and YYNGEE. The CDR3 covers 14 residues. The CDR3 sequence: CASSVGARSYEQYF. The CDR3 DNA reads TGTGCCAGCAGCGTAGGTGCCAGGTCCTACGAGCAGTACTTC.

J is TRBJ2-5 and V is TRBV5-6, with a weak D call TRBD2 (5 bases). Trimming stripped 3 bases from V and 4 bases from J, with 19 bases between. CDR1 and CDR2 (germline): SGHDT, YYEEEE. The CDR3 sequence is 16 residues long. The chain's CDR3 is CASSSPLAARAETQYF. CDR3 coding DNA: TGTGCCAGCAGCTCCCCTCTCGCCGCGAGGGCAGAGACCCAGTACTTC. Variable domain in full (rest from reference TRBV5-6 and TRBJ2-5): DAGVTQSPTHLIKTRGQQVTLRCSPKSGHDTVSWYQQALGQGPQFIFQYYEEEERQRGNFPDRFSGHQFPNYSSELNVNALLLGDSALYLCASSSPLAARAETQYFGPGTRLLVL.

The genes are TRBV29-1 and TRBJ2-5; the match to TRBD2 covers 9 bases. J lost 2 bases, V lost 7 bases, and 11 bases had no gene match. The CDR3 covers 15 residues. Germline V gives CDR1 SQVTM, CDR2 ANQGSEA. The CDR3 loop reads CSARQPLAGQETQYF. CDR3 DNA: TGCAGCGCCAGACAGCCTCTAGCGGGGCAAGAGACCCAGTACTTC.

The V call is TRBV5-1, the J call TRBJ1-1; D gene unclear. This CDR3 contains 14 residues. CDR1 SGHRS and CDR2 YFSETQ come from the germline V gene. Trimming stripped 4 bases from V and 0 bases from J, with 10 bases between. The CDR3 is CASSADGMNTEAFF. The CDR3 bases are TGCGCCAGCAGCGCAGACGGGATGAACACTGAAGCTTTCTTT. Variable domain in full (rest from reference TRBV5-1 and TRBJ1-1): KAGVTQTPRYLIKTRGQQVTLSCSPISGHRSVSWYQQTPGQGLQFLFEYFSETQRNKGNFPGRFSGRQFSNSRSEMNVSTLELGDSALYLCASSADGMNTEAFFGQGTRLTVV.

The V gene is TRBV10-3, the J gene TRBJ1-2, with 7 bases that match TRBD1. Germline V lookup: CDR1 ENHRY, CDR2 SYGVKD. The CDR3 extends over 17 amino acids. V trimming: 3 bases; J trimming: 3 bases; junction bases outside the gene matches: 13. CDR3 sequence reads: CAISEGGAETGDYGYTF. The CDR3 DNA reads TGTGCCATCAGTGAAGGGGGCGCGGAGACGGGCGACTATGGCTACACCTTC.

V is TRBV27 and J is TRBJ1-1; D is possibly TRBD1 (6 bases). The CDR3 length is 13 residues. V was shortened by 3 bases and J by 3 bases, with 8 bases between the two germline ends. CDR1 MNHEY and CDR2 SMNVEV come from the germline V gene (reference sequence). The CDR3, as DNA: TGTGCCAGCAGTTTTAGGGGGTACACTGAAGCTTTCTTT. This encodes CASSFRGYTEAFF.

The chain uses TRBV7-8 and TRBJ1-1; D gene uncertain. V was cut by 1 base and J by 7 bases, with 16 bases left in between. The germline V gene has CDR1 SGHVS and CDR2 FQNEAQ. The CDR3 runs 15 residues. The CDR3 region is CASSLEDILVGEAFF. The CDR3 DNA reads TGTGCCAGCAGCTTAGAAGACATTTTAGTCGGTGAAGCTTTCTTT.

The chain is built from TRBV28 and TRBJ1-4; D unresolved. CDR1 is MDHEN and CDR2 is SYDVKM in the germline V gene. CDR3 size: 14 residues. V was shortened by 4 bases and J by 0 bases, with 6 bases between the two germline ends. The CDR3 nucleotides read TGTGCCAGCAGTTGGCCTTCAACTAATGAAAAACTGTTTTTT. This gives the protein CASSWPSTNEKLFF.

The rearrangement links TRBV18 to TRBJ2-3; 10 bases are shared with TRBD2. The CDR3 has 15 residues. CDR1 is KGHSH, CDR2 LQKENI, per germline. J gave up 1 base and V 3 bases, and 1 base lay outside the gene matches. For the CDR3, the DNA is TGTGCCAGCTCACCGCTAGCGGGGGGCACAGATACGCAGTATTTT. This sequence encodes CASSPLAGGTDTQYF.